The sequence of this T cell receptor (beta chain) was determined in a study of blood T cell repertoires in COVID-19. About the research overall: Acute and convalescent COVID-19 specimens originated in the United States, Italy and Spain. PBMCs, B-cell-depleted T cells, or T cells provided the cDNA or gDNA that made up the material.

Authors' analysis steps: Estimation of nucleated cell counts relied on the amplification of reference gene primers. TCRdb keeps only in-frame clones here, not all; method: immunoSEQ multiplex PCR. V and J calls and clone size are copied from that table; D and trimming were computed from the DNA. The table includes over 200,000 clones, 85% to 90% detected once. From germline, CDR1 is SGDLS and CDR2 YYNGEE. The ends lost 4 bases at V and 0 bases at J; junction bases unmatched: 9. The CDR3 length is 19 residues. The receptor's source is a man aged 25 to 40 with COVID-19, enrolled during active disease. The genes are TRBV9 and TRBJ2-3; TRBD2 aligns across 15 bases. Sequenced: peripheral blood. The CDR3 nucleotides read TGTGCCAGCAGCCCCTGGACTAGCGGGGGGGCCCTAAGCACAGATACGCAGTATTTT. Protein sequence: CASSPWTSGGALSTDTQYF.